This T cell receptor beta chain was sequenced for a study of type 1 regulatory T cells. Study conclusions and caveats: Tr1 cells had a more restricted TCR repertoire than non-Tr1 cells.

Notes on this clonotype: What it recognizes is unknown.

CDR1 is SNHLY, CDR2 FYNNEI, per germline. The CDR3 runs to 12 residues. Trimming cost V 9 bases and J 7 bases, with 12 bases left between them. TCRdb fed the reads into MiXCR, producing one record per CDR3 protein. In the table there are more than 60,000 distinct CDR3 sequences, just under 50% of which are singletons. The rearrangement links TRBV2 to TRBJ1-4; D not certain. Sequenced input: cultured non-Tr1 T cells, either the whole culture or a sorted T cell fraction (not recorded which). The receptor comes from a human donor in good health. In DNA, the CDR3 is TGTGCCAGGCGGGAGGGAGGTGAAAAACTGTTTTTT. Residues: CARREGGEKLFF.